The 18 T cell receptor beta chains given below trace back to one sample, sequenced in a study of blood T cell repertoires in COVID-19. Sequenced by immunoSEQ multiplex PCR; TCRdb stores in-frame clones only, minus some. The repertoire holds under 50,000 clones, with less than 95% as singletons. Sequencing was done on a sample of peripheral blood. The source is a man in his 70s with active COVID-19.

The chain is built from TRBV6-1 and TRBJ2-6; 10 bases agree with TRBD1. This CDR3 is built from 19 residues. Trimming took 4 bases from V and 3 from J; bases not matched to a gene: 12. Per germline, CDR1 MNHNS and CDR2 SASEGT. The CDR3 loop reads CASSGWGDRGSGGANVLTF. The CDR3 nucleotides read TGTGCCAGCAGTGGTTGGGGGGACAGGGGTTCAGGTGGGGCCAACGTCCTGACTTTC.

The V gene is TRBV7-3, the J gene TRBJ2-3; TRBD2 might be the D (6 bases). The CDR3 extends over 16 amino acids. The germline gives CDR1 SGHTA, CDR2 FQGTGA. The V gene lost 4 bases and the J gene lost 1 base, with 15 bases spanning the gap. The CDR3 protein is CASSSHSGTGTDTQYF. The CDR3 region has the DNA TGTGCCAGCAGCTCCCATAGCGGCACCGGCACAGATACGCAGTATTTT.

The chain is built from TRBV6-5 and TRBJ1-2; possible D gene TRBD1, 5 bases. Germline CDR1 and CDR2: MNHEY and SVGAGI. CDR3 size: 15 residues. The V end was cut by 6 bases, the J end by 5 bases, with 19 bases between. CDR3 DNA sequence: TGTGCCAGCAGGGCCCCGGGACTGTCAGGGTATGGCTACACCTTC. Protein product: CASRAPGLSGYGYTF.

The V gene is TRBV5-1, the J gene TRBJ2-7; D might be TRBD2 (6 bases). The CDR3 extends over 16 amino acids. Trimming left V 0 bases short and J 2 bases short, with 15 bases between. CDR1 and CDR2 from the germline V gene are SGHRS and YFSETQ. The CDR3 is CASSLGVDGGTYEQYF. The CDR3 DNA reads TGCGCCAGCAGCTTGGGGGTTGACGGGGGAACCTACGAGCAGTACTTC.

The V call is TRBV7-9, the J call TRBJ2-7, with 9 nucleotides matching TRBD1. J gave up 7 bases and V 5 bases, and 9 bases lay outside the gene matches. From germline, CDR1 is SEHNR and CDR2 FQNEAQ (reference sequence). This CDR3 is built from 14 residues. The CDR3 region is CASSEGGQGWEQYF. As DNA, the CDR3 is TGTGCCAGCAGCGAAGGGGGACAGGGCTGGGAGCAGTACTTC.

The genes are TRBV7-2 and TRBJ1-1, with a possible D match to TRBD1 (5 bases). Trimming removed 3 bases from V and 0 bases from J, with 11 bases in between. Germline CDR1 is SGHTA and CDR2 is FQGNSA. This CDR3 is 15 amino acids long. CDR3 bases: TGTGCCAGCAGCTTCACCACAGGTCTGAACACTGAAGCTTTCTTT. Amino acids: CASSFTTGLNTEAFF.

V and J are TRBV28 and TRBJ2-7; 12 bases agree with TRBD2. V lost 6 bases, J lost 6 bases, and 3 bases stayed unmatched. The CDR3 totals 13 residues. Germline V gene data show CDR1 as MDHEN and CDR2 as SYDVKM. CDR3 DNA sequence: TGTGCCAGCAGGACGGGACTAGCGGGCGAGCAGTACTTC. Protein product: CASRTGLAGEQYF.

V gene TRBV6-5 combines with J gene TRBJ2-7; D perhaps matches TRBD2 (5 bases). The CDR3 totals 13 residues. The V end was cut by 6 bases, the J end by 6 bases, with 15 bases between. CDR1 and CDR2 (germline): MNHEY, SVGAGI. CDR3 sequence reads: CASRSEILGEQYF. DNA for the CDR3: TGTGCCAGCAGGTCCGAAATACTAGGCGAGCAGTACTTC.

The chain is built from TRBV5-8 and TRBJ1-2; D might be TRBD1 (5 bases). The germline V gene has CDR1 SGHTS and CDR2 YDEGEE. The CDR3 has 14 amino acids. Trimming shortened V by 0 bases and J by 4 bases, and 10 bases separated the two germline ends. Here the CDR3 DNA reads TGTGCCAGCAGCTTGGAAGGGGTCGGCTATGGCTACACCTTC. It yields the protein CASSLEGVGYGYTF.

This chain joins TRBV4-1 and TRBJ2-2, with D possibly TRBD2 on 5 matching bases. This CDR3 has 20 residues. Trimming stripped 1 base from V and 3 bases from J, with 24 bases between. CDR1 MGHRA and CDR2 YSYEKL come from the germline V gene. CDR3 loop: CASSQVGIGVRPEYTGELFF. For the CDR3, the DNA is TGCGCCAGCAGCCAAGTGGGGATCGGGGTTAGGCCCGAGTACACCGGGGAGCTGTTTTTT.

V is TRBV2 and J is TRBJ2-7; perhaps TRBD1 as D (5 bases). Looked up from germline, CDR1 is SNHLY and CDR2 is FYNNEI. The V end was cut by 6 bases, the J end by 3 bases, with 15 bases between. There are 14 residues in the CDR3. The CDR3 bases are TGTGCCAGCAGGGGGATTCGGCAGGGCTACGAGCAGTACTTC. Protein: CASRGIRQGYEQYF.

This chain joins TRBV3-1 (or the pseudogene TRBV3-2) and TRBJ2-4; D may be TRBD2 (5 bases). The V end lost 4 bases, the J end lost 0 bases, and 13 bases lay between the germline ends. Germline assignment: CDR1 LGHDT and CDR2 YNNKEL (reference sequence). The CDR3 runs to 16 residues. The CDR3: CASSLRGSLAKNIQYF. CDR3 bases: TGTGCCAGCAGCCTCCGGGGATCTCTAGCCAAAAACATTCAGTACTTC.

The CDR3 spells CASSLIGTEAFF. The DNA of the CDR3 is TGTGCCAGCAGTTTAATCGGCACTGAAGCTTTCTTT. This rearrangement joins TRBV12-3 or TRBV12-4 to TRBJ1-1, with unresolved D. This CDR3 comprises 12 residues. Trimming stripped 2 bases from V and 4 bases from J, with 5 bases between.

Comment on this clone: This specimen includes other DNA sequences encoding the same CDR3. The V call is TRBV5-1, the J call TRBJ1-1; D is unclear. V was cut by 2 bases and J by 5 bases, with 7 bases left in between. The CDR3 is made up of 12 amino acids. Germline V gene sequence: CDR1 SGHRS, CDR2 YFSETQ. The CDR3: CASSFGGTEAFF. The CDR3 DNA is TGCGCCAGCAGCTTCGGTGGTACTGAAGCTTTCTTT.

The chain carries TRBV5-1 and TRBJ1-6, with D possibly TRBD1 on 5 matching bases. Deletions cut 3 bases from V and 5 bases from J, with 9 bases between. Per the germline V gene, CDR1 is SGHRS and CDR2 is YFSETQ. The CDR3 extends over 14 amino acids. CDR3 DNA: TGCGCCAGCAGCTCGCAGGGTCATAATTCACCCCTCCACTTT. Residues: CASSSQGHNSPLHF.

The chain links TRBV3-1 (or the pseudogene TRBV3-2) to TRBJ2-5; TRBD1 matches 9 bases. The CDR3 is 16 residues long. Per germline, CDR1 LGHDT and CDR2 YNNKEL (reference sequence). The V and J ends lost 7 bases and 7 bases, in that order; junction bases with no gene match: 16. The CDR3 DNA reads TGTGCCAGCACCCCGGGGACAGGGATGGTTTCGAGGACCCAGTACTTC. It specifies CASTPGTGMVSRTQYF.

The gene calls are TRBV25-1 and TRBJ1-4, with TRBD1 as a possible D gene (6 bases). CDR3 length: 15 residues. Trimming stripped 4 bases from V and 7 bases from J, with 16 bases between. Germline CDR1 and CDR2: MGHDK and SYGVNS. This CDR3 reads CASSGRRGRAEKLFF. The CDR3 region has the DNA TGTGCCAGCAGTGGGCGCAGGGGTCGCGCTGAAAAACTGTTTTTT.

The chain links TRBV13 to TRBJ1-1; no clear D. Germline V lookup: CDR1 PRHDT, CDR2 FYEKMQ (reference sequence). V gave up 5 bases and J gave up 5 bases, with 9 bases separating them. This CDR3 region has 12 residues. The CDR3 DNA reads TGTGCCAGCAGCCCCCGGGAAACTGAAGCTTTCTTT. Translated, it gives CASSPRETEAFF.